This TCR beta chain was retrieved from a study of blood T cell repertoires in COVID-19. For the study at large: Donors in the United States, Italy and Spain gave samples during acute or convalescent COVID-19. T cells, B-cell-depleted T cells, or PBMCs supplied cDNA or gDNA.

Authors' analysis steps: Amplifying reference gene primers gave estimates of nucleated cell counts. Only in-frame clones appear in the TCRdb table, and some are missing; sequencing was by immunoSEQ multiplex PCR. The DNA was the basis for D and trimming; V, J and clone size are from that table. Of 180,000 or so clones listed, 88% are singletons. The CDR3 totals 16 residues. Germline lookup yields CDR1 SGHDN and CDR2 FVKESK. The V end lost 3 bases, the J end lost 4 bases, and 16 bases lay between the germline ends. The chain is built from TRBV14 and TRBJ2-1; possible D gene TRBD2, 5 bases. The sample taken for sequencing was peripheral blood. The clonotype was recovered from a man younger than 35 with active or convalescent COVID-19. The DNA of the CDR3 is TGTGCCAGCAGCCACACAATCAACACGGGGTACAATGAGCAGTTCTTC. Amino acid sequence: CASSHTINTGYNEQFF.